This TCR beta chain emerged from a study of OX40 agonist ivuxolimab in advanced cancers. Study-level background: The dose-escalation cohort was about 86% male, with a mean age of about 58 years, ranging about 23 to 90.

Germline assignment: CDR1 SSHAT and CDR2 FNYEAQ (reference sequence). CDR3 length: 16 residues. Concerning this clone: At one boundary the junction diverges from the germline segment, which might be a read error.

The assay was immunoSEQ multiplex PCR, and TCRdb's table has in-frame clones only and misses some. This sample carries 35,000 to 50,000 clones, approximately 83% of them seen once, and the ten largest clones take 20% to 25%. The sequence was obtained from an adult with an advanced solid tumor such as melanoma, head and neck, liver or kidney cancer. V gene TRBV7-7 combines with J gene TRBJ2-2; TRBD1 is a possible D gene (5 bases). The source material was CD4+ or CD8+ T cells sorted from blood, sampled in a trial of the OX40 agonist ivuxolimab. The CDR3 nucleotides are TGTGCTAGCAGCTTAGGTCCAGGGCCGAACACCGGGGAGCTGTTTTTT. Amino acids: CASSLGPGPNTGELFF.